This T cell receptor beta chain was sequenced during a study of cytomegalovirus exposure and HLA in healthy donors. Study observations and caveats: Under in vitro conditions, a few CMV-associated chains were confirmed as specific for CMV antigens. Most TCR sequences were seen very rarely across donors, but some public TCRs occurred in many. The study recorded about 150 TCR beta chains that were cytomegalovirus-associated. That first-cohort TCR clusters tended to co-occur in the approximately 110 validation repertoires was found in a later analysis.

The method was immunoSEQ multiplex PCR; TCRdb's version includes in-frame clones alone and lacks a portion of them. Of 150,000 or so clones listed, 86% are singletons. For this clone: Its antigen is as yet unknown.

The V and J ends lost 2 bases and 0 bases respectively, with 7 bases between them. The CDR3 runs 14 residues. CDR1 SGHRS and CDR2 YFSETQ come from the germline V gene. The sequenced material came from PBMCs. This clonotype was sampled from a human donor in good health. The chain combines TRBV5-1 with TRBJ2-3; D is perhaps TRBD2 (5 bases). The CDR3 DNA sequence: TGCGCCAGCAGCTTTCGGGATAGCACAGATACGCAGTATTTT. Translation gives CASSFRDSTDTQYF.